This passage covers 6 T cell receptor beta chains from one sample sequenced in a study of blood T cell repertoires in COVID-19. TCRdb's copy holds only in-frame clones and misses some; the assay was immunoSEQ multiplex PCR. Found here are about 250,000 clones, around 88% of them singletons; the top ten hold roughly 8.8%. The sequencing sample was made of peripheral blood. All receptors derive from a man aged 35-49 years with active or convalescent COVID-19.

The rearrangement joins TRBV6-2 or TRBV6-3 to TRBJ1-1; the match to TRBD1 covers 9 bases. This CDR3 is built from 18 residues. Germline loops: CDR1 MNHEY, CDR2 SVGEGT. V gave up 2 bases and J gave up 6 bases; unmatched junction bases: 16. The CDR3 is CASSYPEMSRDRDSEAFF. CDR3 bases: TGTGCCAGCAGTTACCCTGAAATGTCCCGGGACAGGGACTCTGAAGCTTTCTTT.

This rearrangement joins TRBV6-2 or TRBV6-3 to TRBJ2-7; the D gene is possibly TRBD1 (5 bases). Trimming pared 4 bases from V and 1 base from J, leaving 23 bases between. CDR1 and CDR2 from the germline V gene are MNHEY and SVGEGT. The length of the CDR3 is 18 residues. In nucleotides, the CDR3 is TGTGCCAGCAGTTCCCCGAAAGGGGCAGCCTTATTGTCCTACGAGCAGTACTTC. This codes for CASSSPKGAALLSYEQYF.

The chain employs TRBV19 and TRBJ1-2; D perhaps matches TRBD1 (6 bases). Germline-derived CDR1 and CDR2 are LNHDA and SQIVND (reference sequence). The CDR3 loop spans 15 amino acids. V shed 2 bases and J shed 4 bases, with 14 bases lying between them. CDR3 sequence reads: CASSINIGQFYGYTF. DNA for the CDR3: TGTGCCAGTAGTATAAATATAGGACAGTTCTATGGCTACACCTTC.

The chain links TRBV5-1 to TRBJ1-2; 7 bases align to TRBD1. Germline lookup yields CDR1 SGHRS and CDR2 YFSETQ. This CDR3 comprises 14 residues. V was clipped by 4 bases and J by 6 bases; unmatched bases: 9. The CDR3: CASSGGQDADGYTF. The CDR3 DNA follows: TGCGCCAGCAGCGGCGGACAGGATGCGGATGGCTACACCTTC. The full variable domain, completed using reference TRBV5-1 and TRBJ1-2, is KAGVTQTPRYLIKTRGQQVTLSCSPISGHRSVSWYQQTPGQGLQFLFEYFSETQRNKGNFPGRFSGRQFSNSRSEMNVSTLELGDSALYLCASSGGQDADGYTFGSGTRLTVV.

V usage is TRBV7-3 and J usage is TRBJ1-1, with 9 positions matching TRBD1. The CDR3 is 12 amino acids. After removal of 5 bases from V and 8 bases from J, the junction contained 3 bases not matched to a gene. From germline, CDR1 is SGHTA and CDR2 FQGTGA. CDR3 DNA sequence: TGTGCCAGCAGCCCGGGGACAGGGGAAGCTTTCTTT. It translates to CASSPGTGEAFF.

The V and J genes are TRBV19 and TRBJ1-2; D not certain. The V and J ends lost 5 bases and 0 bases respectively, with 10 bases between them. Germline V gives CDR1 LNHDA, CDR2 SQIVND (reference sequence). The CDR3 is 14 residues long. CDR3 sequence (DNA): TGTGCCAGTAGTGTCGGCGGGGCTAACTATGGCTACACCTTC. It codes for CASSVGGANYGYTF.